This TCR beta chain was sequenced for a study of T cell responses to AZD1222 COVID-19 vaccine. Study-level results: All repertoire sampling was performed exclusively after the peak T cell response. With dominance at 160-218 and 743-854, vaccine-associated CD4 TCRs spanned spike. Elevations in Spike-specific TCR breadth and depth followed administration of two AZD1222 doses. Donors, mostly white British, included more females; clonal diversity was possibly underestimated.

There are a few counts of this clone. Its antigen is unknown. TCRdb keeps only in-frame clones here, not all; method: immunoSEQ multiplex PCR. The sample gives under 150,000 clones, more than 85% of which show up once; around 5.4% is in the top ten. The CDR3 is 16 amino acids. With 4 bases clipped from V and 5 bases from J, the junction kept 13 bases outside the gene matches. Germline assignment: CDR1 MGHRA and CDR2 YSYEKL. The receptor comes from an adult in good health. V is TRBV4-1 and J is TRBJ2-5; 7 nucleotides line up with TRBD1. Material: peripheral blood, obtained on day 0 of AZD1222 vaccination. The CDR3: CASSPNLGGVGETQYF. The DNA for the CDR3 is TGCGCCAGCAGCCCCAACCTAGGGGGCGTGGGGGAGACCCAGTACTTC.